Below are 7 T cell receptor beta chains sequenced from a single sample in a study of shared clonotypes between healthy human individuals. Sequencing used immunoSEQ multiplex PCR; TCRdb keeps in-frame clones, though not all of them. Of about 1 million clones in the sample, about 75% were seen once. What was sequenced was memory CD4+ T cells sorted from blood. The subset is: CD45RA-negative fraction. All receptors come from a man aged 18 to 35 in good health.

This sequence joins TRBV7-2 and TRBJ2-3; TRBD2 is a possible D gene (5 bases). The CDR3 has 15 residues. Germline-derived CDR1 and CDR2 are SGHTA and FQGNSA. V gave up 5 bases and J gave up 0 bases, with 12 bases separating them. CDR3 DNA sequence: TGTGCCAGCAGCCGAAGCGGAGTAAGCACAGATACGCAGTATTTT. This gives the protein CASSRSGVSTDTQYF.

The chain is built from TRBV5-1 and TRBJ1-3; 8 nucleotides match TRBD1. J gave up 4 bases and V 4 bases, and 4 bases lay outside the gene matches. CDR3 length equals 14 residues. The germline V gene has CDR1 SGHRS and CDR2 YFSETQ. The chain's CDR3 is CASSQTGEGNTIYF. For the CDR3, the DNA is TGCGCCAGCAGCCAGACAGGGGAAGGAAACACCATATATTTT.

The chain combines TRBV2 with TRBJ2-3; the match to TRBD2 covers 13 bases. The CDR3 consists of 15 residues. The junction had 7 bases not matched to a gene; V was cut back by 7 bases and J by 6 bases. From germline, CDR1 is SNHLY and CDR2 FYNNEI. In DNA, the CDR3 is TGTGCCAGCACCCGACTAGCGGGAGGCAAGGATACGCAGTATTTT. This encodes CASTRLAGGKDTQYF.

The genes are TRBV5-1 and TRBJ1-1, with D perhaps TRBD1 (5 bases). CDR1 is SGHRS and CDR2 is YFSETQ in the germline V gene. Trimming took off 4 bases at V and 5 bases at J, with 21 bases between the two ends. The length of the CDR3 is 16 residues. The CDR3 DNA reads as TGCGCCAGCAGCCAACTTAGTTGGGGGGGTGAGACTGAAGCTTTCTTT. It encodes CASSQLSWGGETEAFF.

Written as DNA, the CDR3 is TGTGCCAGCAGTGAAGTTACCCTGACAGGGGCGGGGGAGACCCAGTACTTC. This codes for CASSEVTLTGAGETQYF. The J gene is TRBJ2-5, the V gene TRBV2; 8 nucleotides align to TRBD1. Germline CDR1 reads SNHLY; CDR2 reads FYNNEI. The CDR3 length is 17 residues. V was pared by 1 base and J by 5 bases, with 12 bases of the junction left unmatched. The variable domain in full, with the rest retrieved from reference TRBV2 and TRBJ2-5, is EPEVTQTPSHQVTQMGQEVILRCVPISNHLYFYWYRQILGQKVEFLVSFYNNEISEKSEIFDDQFSVERPDGSNFTLKIRSTKLEDSAMYFCASSEVTLTGAGETQYFGPGTRLLVL.

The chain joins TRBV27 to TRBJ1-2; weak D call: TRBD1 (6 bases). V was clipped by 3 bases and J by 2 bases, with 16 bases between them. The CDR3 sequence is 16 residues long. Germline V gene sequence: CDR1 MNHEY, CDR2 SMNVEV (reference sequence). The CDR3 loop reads CASSLGGAGGNYGYTF. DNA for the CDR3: TGTGCCAGCAGTTTGGGGGGGGCGGGGGGCAACTATGGCTACACCTTC.

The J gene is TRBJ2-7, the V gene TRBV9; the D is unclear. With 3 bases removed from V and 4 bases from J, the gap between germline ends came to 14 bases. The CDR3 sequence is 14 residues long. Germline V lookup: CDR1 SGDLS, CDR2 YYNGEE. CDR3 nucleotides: TGTGCCAGCAGCGCCGCCTCTGACAATTACGAGCAGTACTTC. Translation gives CASSAASDNYEQYF.